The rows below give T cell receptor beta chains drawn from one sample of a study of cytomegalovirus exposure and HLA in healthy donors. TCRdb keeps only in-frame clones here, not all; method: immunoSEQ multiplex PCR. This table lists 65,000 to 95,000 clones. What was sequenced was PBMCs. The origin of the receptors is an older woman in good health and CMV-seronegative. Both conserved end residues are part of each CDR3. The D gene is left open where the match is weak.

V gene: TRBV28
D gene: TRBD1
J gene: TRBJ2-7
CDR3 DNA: TGTGCCAGCAGAGACAGGGGCTACGAGCAGTACTTC
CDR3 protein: CASRDRGYEQYF

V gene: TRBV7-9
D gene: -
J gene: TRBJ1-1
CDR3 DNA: TGTGCCAGCAGTATTAAGAACACTGAAGCTTTCTTT
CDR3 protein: CASSIKNTEAFF

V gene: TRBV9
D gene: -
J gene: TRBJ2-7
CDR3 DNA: TGTGCCAGCAGCGTAGACGGGAGAGGAGACGAGCAGTACTTC
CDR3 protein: CASSVDGRGDEQYF

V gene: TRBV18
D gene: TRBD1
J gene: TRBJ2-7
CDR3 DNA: TGTGCCAGCTCACCACCGCAGGACAGGGGGCTCTACGAGCAGTACTTC
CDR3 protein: CASSPPQDRGLYEQYF

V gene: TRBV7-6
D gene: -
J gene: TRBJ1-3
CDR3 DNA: TGTGCCAGCAGCTTGGTTATCGGAGGACTCTCTGGAAACACCATATATTTT
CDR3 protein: CASSLVIGGLSGNTIYF

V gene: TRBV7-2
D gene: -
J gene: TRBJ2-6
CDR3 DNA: TGTGCCAGCAAGCCGTCAGGGGCCAACGTCCTGACTTTC
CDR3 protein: CASKPSGANVLTF

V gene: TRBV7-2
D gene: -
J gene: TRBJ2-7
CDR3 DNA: TGTGCCAGCAGCCAAACCGGCGGATACTCCTACGAGCAGTACTTC
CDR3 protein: CASSQTGGYSYEQYF

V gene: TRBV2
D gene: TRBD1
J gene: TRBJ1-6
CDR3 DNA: TGTGCCAGCAGCGGACAGGGGGCGAATAATTCACCCCTCCACTTT
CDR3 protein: CASSGQGANNSPLHF

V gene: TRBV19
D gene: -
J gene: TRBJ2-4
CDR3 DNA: TGTGCCAGTTCTCCTACCCCAAGTCGAGGTGCCAAAAACATTCAGTACTTC
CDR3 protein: CASSPTPSRGAKNIQYF

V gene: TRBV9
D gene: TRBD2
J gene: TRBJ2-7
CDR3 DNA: TGTGCCAGCAGCGTTGGCGGGAGCTCCTACGAGCAGTACTTC
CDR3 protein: CASSVGGSSYEQYF

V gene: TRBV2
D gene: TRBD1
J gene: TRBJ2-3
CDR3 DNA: TGTGCCTCCCTAAAGGGAGGACAGGGGATTTTTGGAGATACGCAGTATTTT
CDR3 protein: CASLKGGQGIFGDTQYF

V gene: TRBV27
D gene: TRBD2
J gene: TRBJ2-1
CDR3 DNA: TGTGCCAGCAGTTCTCCGCGAGGGACTAGCGTCTACAATGAGCAGTTCTTC
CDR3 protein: CASSSPRGTSVYNEQFF

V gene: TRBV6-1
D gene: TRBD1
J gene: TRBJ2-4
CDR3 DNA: TGTGCCAGCACCGACAGGGGGGACATTCAGTACTTC
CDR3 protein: CASTDRGDIQYF

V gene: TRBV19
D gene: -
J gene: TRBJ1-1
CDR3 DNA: TGTGCCACCACGCCGACAGTCATGAACACTGAAGCTTTCTTT
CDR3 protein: CATTPTVMNTEAFF

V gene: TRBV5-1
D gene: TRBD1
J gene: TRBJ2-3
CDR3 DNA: TGCGCCAGCAGCTTGTCTACAGGGGCAGATACGCAGTATTTT
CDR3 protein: CASSLSTGADTQYF

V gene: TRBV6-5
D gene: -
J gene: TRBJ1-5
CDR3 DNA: TGTGCCAGCAGTTACAGTCAGGGGACGAACCAGCCCCAGCATTTT
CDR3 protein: CASSYSQGTNQPQHF

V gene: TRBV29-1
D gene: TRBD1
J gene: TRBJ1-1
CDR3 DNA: TGCAGCGTTTTAGGGGGCGGAAGCACTGAAGCTTTCTTT
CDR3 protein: CSVLGGGSTEAFF

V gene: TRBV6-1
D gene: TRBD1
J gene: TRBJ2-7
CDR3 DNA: TGTGCCAGCAGTGCCTACCGGGACAGGTCCTACGAGCAGTACTTC
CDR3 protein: CASSAYRDRSYEQYF

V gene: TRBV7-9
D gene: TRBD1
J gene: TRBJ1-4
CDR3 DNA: TGTGCCAGCAGCTTAGTAGACAGGGCGAATGAAAAACTGTTTTTT
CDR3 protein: CASSLVDRANEKLFF

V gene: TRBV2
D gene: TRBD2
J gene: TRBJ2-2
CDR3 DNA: TGTGCCAGCAGCGCCAAATTAGCGGGAGGAAACACCGGGGAGCTGTTTTTT
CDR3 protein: CASSAKLAGGNTGELFF

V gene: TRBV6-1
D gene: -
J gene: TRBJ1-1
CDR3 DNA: TGTGCCAGCAGTGAACGGATCGGGGGACTCCAAGCTTTCTTT
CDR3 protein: CASSERIGGLQAFF

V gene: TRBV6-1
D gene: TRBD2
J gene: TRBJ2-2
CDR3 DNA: TGTGCCAGCAGTGACGGACTAGCCGGGTCCCCGTACACCGGGGAGCTGTTTTTT
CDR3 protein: CASSDGLAGSPYTGELFF

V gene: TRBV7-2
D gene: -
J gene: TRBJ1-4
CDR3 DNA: TGTGCCAGCAGCATTGTAGGGCGGGACAATGAAAAACTGTTTTTT
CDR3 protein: CASSIVGRDNEKLFF

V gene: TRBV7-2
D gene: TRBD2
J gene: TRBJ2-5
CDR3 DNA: TGTGCCAGCAGCCAGACCGGGACTAGCGGAAATAGGGGGGAGCAGTACTTC
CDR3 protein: CASSQTGTSGNRGEQYF

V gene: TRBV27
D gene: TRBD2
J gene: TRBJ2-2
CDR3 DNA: TGTGCCAGCAGTTCCCCGGGACTAGCGGGAGCCACCGGGGAGCTGTTTTTT
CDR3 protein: CASSSPGLAGATGELFF

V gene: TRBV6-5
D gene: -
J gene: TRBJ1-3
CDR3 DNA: TGTGCCAGCAGTTATAGCAGGGTTGGAAACACCATATATTTT
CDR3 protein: CASSYSRVGNTIYF

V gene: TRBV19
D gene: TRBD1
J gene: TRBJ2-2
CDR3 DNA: TGTGCCAGTGCACAGGGGGAGCAACGAGGCGGGGAGCTGTTTTTT
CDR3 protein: CASAQGEQRGGELFF

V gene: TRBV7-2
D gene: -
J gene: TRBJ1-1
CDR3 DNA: TGTGCCAGCAGCTTAGTTGTGATAGCGGCGGCCGAAGCTTTCTTT
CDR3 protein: CASSLVVIAAAEAFF

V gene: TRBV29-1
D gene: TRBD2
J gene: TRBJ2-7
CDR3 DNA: TGCAGCGTCGGTAGCGGGGGAGACGAGCAGTACTTC
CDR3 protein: CSVGSGGDEQYF